This TCR beta chain originates from a study of tumor-infiltrating lymphocytes in primary liver carcinoma. Starting material of about 0.45 ug total RNA yielded TCR beta cDNA via a constant-region primer. Three nested multiplex PCR rounds, a slightly modified ARM-PCR method, built the TCR beta libraries. For around 11 cycles apiece, the opening two PCR rounds ran with TRBV1-TRBV30 forward primers and a C-beta reverse primer. TCRdb recomputed calls from the multiplex PCR reads with MiXCR, one row per CDR3 protein. Among around 120,000 distinct CDR3 sequences listed, under 70% were seen once. The germline V gene has CDR1 SGHAT and CDR2 FQDESV (reference sequence). This CDR3 has 15 residues. As for this clonotype: One end of the junction is discordant with germline, which a read error may explain.

Joint extraction of RNA and DNA used roughly 20-33 mg of bulk tissue that was unsorted. V is TRBV11-1 and J is TRBJ2-7; tentatively, D is TRBD2 (6 bases). The receptor was isolated from a woman aged 55-69 years with primary liver carcinoma and hepatitis B virus infection. The sample comprised tumor-adjacent normal liver tissue. The CDR3 is CASSSSRDSFYEQYF. The DNA of the CDR3 is TGTGCCAGCAGCTCATCCCGGGACTCCTTCTACGAGCAATACTTC.